This T cell receptor beta chain was documented in a study of shared clonotypes between healthy human individuals. Study-wide points: Generation of non-shared clonotypes was less probable than generation of clonotypes shared by all four donors.

The method was immunoSEQ multiplex PCR; TCRdb's version includes in-frame clones alone and lacks a portion of them. The top ten clones hold roughly 0.36% of a sample with approximately 2.3 million clones, approximately 95% of them seen once. Worth noting for this clone: The antigen is not known.

CDR3 size: 12 residues. Deletions cut 8 bases from V and 4 bases from J, with 11 bases between. Looked up from germline, CDR1 is LGHNA and CDR2 is YSLEER. CD4+ cell separation produced CD45RA+ naive and CD45RA-negative memory subsets. Sequenced material: naive CD4+ T cells from PBMCs. Subset meaning: CD45RA+ positively selected. The origin of this receptor is a young man in good health. Some clones in this sample may be carry-over from other donors' samples. The chain couples TRBV4-3 to TRBJ1-2, with unresolved D. The CDR3 coding sequence is TGCGCCAGCGCGGGAGTGGGCTATGGCTACACCTTC. It codes for CASAGVGYGYTF.